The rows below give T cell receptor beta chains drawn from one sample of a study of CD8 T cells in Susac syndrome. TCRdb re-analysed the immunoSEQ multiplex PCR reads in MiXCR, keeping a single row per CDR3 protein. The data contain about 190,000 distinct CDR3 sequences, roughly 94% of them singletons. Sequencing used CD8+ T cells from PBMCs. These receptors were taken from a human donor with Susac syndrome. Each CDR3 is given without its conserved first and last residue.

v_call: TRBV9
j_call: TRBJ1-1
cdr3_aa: ASSVAGQGAGEAF

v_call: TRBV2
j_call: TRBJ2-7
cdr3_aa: ASSETIITANGYEQY

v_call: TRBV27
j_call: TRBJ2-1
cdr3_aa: ASSPIAGGPNEQF

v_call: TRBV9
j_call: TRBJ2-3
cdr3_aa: ASSYRLGLAGTDTQY

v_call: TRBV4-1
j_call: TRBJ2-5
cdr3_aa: ASSQVQGGETQY

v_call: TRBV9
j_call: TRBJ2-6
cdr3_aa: ASSVEPGALYSGANVLT

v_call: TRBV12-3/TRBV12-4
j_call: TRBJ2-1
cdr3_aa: ASSYLWIRGGKQGNEQF

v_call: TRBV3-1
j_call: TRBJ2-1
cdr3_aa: ASSYPGQGENEQF

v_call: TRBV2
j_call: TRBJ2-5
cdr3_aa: ASSETAGVQETQY

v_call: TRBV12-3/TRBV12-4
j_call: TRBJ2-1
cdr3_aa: ASRAGHEQF

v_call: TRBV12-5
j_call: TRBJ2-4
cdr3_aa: ASGLVLLMGQTTNIQY

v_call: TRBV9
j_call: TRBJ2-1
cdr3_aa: ASSVVGSWYNEQF

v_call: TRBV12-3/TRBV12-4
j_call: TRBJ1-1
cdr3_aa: ASSSGSVWGREAF

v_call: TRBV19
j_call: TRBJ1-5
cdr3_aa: ASSVTGTGINQPQH

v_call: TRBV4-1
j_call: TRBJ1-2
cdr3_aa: ASSRLRTDHYGYT

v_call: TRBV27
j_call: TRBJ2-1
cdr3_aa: ASSLSSGVDNEQF

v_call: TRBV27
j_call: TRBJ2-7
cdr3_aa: ASSFDRGNEQY

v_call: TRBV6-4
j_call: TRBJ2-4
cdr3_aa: ASSGQTGG

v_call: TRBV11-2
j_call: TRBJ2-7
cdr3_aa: ASSLSRRGSYEQY

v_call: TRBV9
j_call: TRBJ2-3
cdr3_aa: ASSVGRVDTDTQY

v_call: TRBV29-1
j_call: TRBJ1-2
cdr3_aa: SVETGGIYGYT

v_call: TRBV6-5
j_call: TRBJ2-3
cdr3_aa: ASRPPQGADTQY

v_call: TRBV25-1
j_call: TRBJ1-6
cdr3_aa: ASSVWGNSPLH

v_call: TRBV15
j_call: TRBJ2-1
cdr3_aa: ATSRTLAGGLEHEQF

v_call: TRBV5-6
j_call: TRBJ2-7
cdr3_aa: ASSRETGGMVYEQY